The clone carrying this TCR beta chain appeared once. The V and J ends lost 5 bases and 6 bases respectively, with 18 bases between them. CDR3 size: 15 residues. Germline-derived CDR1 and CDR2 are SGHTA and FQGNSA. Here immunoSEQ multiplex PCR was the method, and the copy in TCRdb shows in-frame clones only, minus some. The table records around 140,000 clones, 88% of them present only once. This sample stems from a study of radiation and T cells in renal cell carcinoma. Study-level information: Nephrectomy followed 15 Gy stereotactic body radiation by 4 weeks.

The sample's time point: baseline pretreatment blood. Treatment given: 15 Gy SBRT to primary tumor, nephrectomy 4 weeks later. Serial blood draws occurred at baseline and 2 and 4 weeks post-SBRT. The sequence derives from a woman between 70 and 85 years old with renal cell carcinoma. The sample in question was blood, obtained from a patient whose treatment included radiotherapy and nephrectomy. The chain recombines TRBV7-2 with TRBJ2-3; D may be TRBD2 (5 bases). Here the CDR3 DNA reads TGTGCCAGCAGCCCCGCACATACCCGGAGGGATACGCAGTATTTT. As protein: CASSPAHTRRDTQYF.